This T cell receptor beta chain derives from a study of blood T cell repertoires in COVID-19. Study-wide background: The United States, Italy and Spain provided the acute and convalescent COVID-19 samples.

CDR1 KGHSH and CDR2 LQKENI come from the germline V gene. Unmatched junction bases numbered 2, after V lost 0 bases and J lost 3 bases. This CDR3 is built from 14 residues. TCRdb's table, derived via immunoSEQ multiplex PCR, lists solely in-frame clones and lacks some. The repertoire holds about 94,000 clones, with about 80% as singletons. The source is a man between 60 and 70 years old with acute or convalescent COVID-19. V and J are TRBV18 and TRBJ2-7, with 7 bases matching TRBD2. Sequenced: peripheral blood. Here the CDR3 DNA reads TGTGCCAGCTCACCACCGGGAGGGCACTACGAGCAGTACTTC. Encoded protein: CASSPPGGHYEQYF.